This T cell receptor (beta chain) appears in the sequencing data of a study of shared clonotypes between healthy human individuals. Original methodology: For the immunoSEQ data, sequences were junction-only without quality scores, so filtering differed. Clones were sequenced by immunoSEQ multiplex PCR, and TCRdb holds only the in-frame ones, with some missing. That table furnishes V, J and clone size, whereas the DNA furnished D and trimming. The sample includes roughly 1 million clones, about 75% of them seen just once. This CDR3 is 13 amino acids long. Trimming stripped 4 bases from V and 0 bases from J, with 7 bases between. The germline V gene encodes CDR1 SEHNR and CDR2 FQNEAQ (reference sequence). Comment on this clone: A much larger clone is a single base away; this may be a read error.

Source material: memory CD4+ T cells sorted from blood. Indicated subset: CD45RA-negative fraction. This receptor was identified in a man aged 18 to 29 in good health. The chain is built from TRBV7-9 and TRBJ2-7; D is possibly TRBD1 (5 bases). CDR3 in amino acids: CASSYRSSYEQYF. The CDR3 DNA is TGTGCCAGCAGCTACAGGAGCTCCTACGAGCAGTACTTC.